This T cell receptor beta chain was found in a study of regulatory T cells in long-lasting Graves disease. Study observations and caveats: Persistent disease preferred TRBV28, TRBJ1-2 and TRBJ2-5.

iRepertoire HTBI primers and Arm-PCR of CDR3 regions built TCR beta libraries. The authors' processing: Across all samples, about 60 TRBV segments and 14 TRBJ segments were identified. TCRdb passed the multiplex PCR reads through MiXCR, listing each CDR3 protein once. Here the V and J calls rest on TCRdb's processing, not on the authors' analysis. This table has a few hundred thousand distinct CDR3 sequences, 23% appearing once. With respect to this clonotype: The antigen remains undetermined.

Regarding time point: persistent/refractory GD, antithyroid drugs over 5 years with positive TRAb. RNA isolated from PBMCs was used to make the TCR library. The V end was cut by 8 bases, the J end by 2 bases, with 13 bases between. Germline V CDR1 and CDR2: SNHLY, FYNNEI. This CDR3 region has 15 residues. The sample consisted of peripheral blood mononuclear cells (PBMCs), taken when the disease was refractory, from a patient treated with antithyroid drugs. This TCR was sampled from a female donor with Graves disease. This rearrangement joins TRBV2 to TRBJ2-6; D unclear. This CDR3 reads CASRVQAPGANVLTF. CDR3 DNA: TGTGCCAGCCGGGTCCAAGCCCCTGGGGCCAACGTCCTGACTTTC.